These T cell receptor beta chains were read from a single sample in a study of T cells after yellow fever vaccination. TCRdb re-called the 5' RACE reads through MiXCR, storing one row per CDR3 protein. The sample yields under 150,000 distinct CDR3 sequences, less than 9.5% seen once. The sample was CD4+ T cells sorted from PBMCs, taken 5 days after the yellow fever booster vaccination. The origin of the receptors is a young man who received the YFV17D yellow fever vaccine. CDR3s include the opening cysteine and the closing phenylalanine or tryptophan. A D gene is named only where the DNA matches it firmly. Clone size, where shown, is once, few, many, or a class for clones that have expanded.

d_gene,j_gene,abundance,len,v_gene,CDR3nt,CDR3aa
.,TRBJ2-3,many,15,TRBV5-5,TGTGCCAGCAGCTCGAAGGTAACGGGCACAGATACGCAGTATTTT,CASSSKVTGTDTQYF
TRBD2,TRBJ2-1,many,15,TRBV15,TGTGCCACCAGCAGTAGCGGGAGCTACTACAATGAGCAGTTCTTC,CATSSSGSYYNEQFF
.,TRBJ2-7,few,13,TRBV19,TGTGCCAGTAGTTTGCGGGCCCCCTACGAGCAGTACTTC,CASSLRAPYEQYF
.,TRBJ2-3,many,14,TRBV5-1,TGCGCCAGCAGCTTGTTGGTGACCACAGATACGCAGTATTTT,CASSLLVTTDTQYF
TRBD2,TRBJ2-3,many,15,TRBV7-9,TGTGCCAGCAGCGCAGGACTAGCGGGACCAGATACGCAGTATTTT,CASSAGLAGPDTQYF
.,TRBJ2-7,many,16,TRBV20-1,TGCAGTGCTAGAGCCCCGCCTAGCTCCCAATCCTACGAGCAGTACTTC,CSARAPPSSQSYEQYF
.,TRBJ2-5,many,15,TRBV20-1,TGCAGTGCTAGGGGGGGCGGCCCCTCCCAAGAGACCCAGTACTTC,CSARGGGPSQETQYF
TRBD2,TRBJ2-1,many,17,TRBV6-1,TGTGCCAGCAGTCCGGGACTAGCGGGCGAAATTTACAATGAGCAGTTCTTC,CASSPGLAGEIYNEQFF
TRBD2,TRBJ2-1,many,19,TRBV11-2,TGTGCCAGCAGCCTCCGGGGGGTTGTGGCCGGGACTAGCCTGAATGAGCAGTTCTTC,CASSLRGVVAGTSLNEQFF
TRBD2,TRBJ2-1,many,15,TRBV20-1,TGCAGTGCTAGGACGGGAGGTGGTTCCTACAATGAGCAGTTCTTC,CSARTGGGSYNEQFF
.,TRBJ2-1,many,13,TRBV11-2,TGTGCCAGCTGGAACGGGAGCGGAAATGAGCAGTTCTTC,CASWNGSGNEQFF
.,TRBJ1-5,many,14,TRBV12-3/TRBV12-4,TGTGCCAGCAGTCCAAGACGGAGCAATCAGCCCCAGCATTTT,CASSPRRSNQPQHF
.,TRBJ2-7,many,13,TRBV20-1,TGCAGTGCGAGTTTGACTAGTACCCACGAGCAGTACTTC,CSASLTSTHEQYF
.,TRBJ2-1,many,15,TRBV5-6,TGTGCCAGCAGCTTGGATCCCGGGATCTACAATGAGCAGTTCTTC,CASSLDPGIYNEQFF
.,TRBJ2-5,many,15,TRBV5-1,TGCGCCAGCAGCGACAATCCGGGAGTATCAGAGACCCAGTACTTC,CASSDNPGVSETQYF
TRBD2,TRBJ2-7,.,12,TRBV20-1,TGCAGTGGTAGCGGGCCGACCTACGAGCAGTACTTC,CSGSGPTYEQYF
.,TRBJ2-2,many,19,TRBV27,TGTGCCAGCAGTCTGTTCTCCGGAGGAGGCGGGCGGAACACCGGGGAGCTGTTTTTT,CASSLFSGGGGRNTGELFF
.,TRBJ2-1,.,15,TRBV11-3,TGTGCCAGCAGCTCCGCTGATCGGGGCCACAATGAGCAGTTCTTC,CASSSADRGHNEQFF
TRBD1,TRBJ2-5,.,12,TRBV10-3,TGTGCCATCAGCGGCCTACAGGGGGCCCAGTACTTC,CAISGLQGAQYF
TRBD2,TRBJ2-1,many,14,TRBV20-1,TGCAGTGCTACGGGACTAGCGGTACACAATGAGCAGTTCTTC,CSATGLAVHNEQFF
.,TRBJ2-7,many,14,TRBV25-1,TGTGCCAGCAGTAGAACAGGGAGCTCCTACGAGCAGTACTTC,CASSRTGSSYEQYF
.,TRBJ1-5,few,16,TRBV6-2/TRBV6-3,TGTGCCAGCAGTTTGACCCCCTCCACAGAGAATCAGCCCCAGCATTTT,CASSLTPSTENQPQHF
.,TRBJ2-1,many,15,TRBV10-3,TGTGCCATCAAAGGAGGGGGTAGCGTGTACAATGAGCAGTTCTTC,CAIKGGGSVYNEQFF
.,TRBJ2-1,many,17,TRBV20-1,TGCAGTGCTAGAGCCCCGGGGGGCGCGGGGCCCCAGGATGAGCAGTTCTTC,CSARAPGGAGPQDEQFF
TRBD2,TRBJ2-7,many,14,TRBV12-3/TRBV12-4,TGTGCCAGCAGTTTTTCCGGGACTACTCTAGGGCAGTACTTC,CASSFSGTTLGQYF
.,TRBJ2-7,many,13,TRBV7-2,TGTGCCAGCAGCTACATGAGGGAGGAGGAGCAGTACTTC,CASSYMREEEQYF
TRBD2,TRBJ2-1,many,15,TRBV3-1,TGTGCCACGGGACTAGCGGCGAGCTCCTACAATGAGCAGTTCTTC,CATGLAASSYNEQFF
.,TRBJ2-7,many,11,TRBV5-1,TGCGCCAGCGTTAGACTAGAGCAGCAGTACTTC,CASVRLEQQYF
.,TRBJ2-2,many,14,TRBV7-9,TGTGCCAGCAGCTTGAGGGGTGAAAACGGGGAGCTGTTTTTT,CASSLRGENGELFF
.,TRBJ1-1,many,13,TRBV12-3/TRBV12-4,TGTGCCAGCAGGAGACTGGGGAACACTGAAGCTTTCTTT,CASRRLGNTEAFF
.,TRBJ2-5,many,15,TRBV28,TGTGCCAGCAGTTCGGGCGGCCGGCCCCAAGAGACCCAGTACTTC,CASSSGGRPQETQYF
.,TRBJ2-1,many,14,TRBV19,TGTGCCAGTAGTTCCGGGAGTTCCCACAATGAGCAGTTCTTC,CASSSGSSHNEQFF
.,TRBJ2-1,many,14,TRBV6-5,TGTGCCAGCAGCCCCCCCAGCGACTCGAATGAGCAGTTCTTC,CASSPPSDSNEQFF
.,TRBJ2-7,many,15,TRBV20-1,TGCAGTGCTAGAGTCCCGGCAACAGGGATTTACGAGCAGTACTTC,CSARVPATGIYEQYF
.,TRBJ2-1,many,10,TRBV29-1,TGCAGCGTTGTGGACAATGAGCAGTTCTTC,CSVVDNEQFF
TRBD2,TRBJ2-3,many,17,TRBV18,TGTGCCAGCTCACCACTTGTGGCGGGAGGAACCACAGATACGCAGTATTTT,CASSPLVAGGTTDTQYF
.,TRBJ1-5,many,13,TRBV20-1,TGCAGTGCTGCACCCAGGGTCTGGCAGCCCCAGCATTTT,CSAAPRVWQPQHF
.,TRBJ1-1,many,12,TRBV21-1,TGTGCCAGCAGCAGAAAGTGCCCTGAAGCTTTCTTT,CASSRKCPEAFF
.,TRBJ1-2,few,12,TRBV20-1,TGCAGTGTTTGGGACGGTAACTATGGCTACACCTTC,CSVWDGNYGYTF
TRBD2,TRBJ2-2,once,14,TRBV7-7,TGTGCTAGCAGCCTAGGGGCGGGAGATGGGGAGCTGTTTTTT,CASSLGAGDGELFF
.,TRBJ1-3,.,19,TRBV15,TGTGCCACCAGCAGAGTCCCCGGAGCACAGGGTTCCAATAGAAACACCATATATTTT,CATSRVPGAQGSNRNTIYF
.,TRBJ2-4,many,13,TRBV12-3/TRBV12-4,TGTGCCAGCAGTTTGGGAGCCAAAAACATTCAGTACTTC,CASSLGAKNIQYF
.,TRBJ2-2,many,14,TRBV7-2,TGTGCCAGCCTCGGAGTTGCGAACACCGGGGAGCTGTTTTTT,CASLGVANTGELFF
TRBD2,TRBJ2-7,many,18,TRBV11-2,TGTGCCAGCAGACGACCGGGACTAGCGGGAGGTGGATCCTACGAGCAGTACTTC,CASRRPGLAGGGSYEQYF
.,TRBJ1-5,many,14,TRBV7-6,TGTGCCAGCAGCTTAGAACCGAGCAATCAGCCCCAGCATTTT,CASSLEPSNQPQHF
.,TRBJ2-7,many,15,TRBV12-3/TRBV12-4,TGTGCCAGCAGTTCCTCCGGGACGCGCCCCTACGAGCAGTACTTC,CASSSSGTRPYEQYF
.,TRBJ1-1,many,12,TRBV20-1,TGCAGTGCCTTAGGGTTTTACACTGAAGCTTTCTTT,CSALGFYTEAFF
.,TRBJ2-6,many,14,TRBV12-3/TRBV12-4,TGTGCCAGCAGGTATAACTCTGGGGCCAACGTCCTGACTTTC,CASRYNSGANVLTF
.,TRBJ2-2,many,16,TRBV5-4,TGTGCCAGCAGCTTGATCGGCAGGGCGAACACCGGGGAGCTGTTTTTT,CASSLIGRANTGELFF
.,TRBJ1-5,few,16,TRBV10-3,TGTGCCATCAGTGAGATGGAGGCACGGGTTACGATCCCCCAGCATTTT,CAISEMEARVTIPQHF
.,TRBJ1-1,many,14,TRBV4-3,TGCGCCAGCAGCTATAACAGGGTTGGCACTGAAGCTTTCTTT,CASSYNRVGTEAFF
.,TRBJ2-1,many,18,TRBV5-6,TGTGCCAGCAGCTTGATCTCGGAGGAGGGTTCATTCTACAATGAGCAGTTCTTC,CASSLISEEGSFYNEQFF
.,TRBJ2-7,many,12,TRBV19,TGTGCCAGTAGTACCACAGGGCGCGAGCAGTACTTC,CASSTTGREQYF
TRBD1,TRBJ1-2,many,16,TRBV5-1,TGCGCCAGCAGCCCGGCCGCCGGGACAGGATACTATGGCTACACCTTC,CASSPAAGTGYYGYTF
.,TRBJ1-5,many,14,TRBV12-3/TRBV12-4,TGTGCCAGCAGGCCCGGACCGGGAGATCAGCCCCAGCATTTT,CASRPGPGDQPQHF
TRBD1,TRBJ2-7,many,14,TRBV18,TGTGCCAGCTCACCACAACAGGGGGACTACGAGCAGTACTTC,CASSPQQGDYEQYF
TRBD2,TRBJ2-3,few,17,TRBV5-4,TGTGCCAGCGGGCTAGCGGGAGACTTCTGGGGGACAGATACGCAGTATTTT,CASGLAGDFWGTDTQYF